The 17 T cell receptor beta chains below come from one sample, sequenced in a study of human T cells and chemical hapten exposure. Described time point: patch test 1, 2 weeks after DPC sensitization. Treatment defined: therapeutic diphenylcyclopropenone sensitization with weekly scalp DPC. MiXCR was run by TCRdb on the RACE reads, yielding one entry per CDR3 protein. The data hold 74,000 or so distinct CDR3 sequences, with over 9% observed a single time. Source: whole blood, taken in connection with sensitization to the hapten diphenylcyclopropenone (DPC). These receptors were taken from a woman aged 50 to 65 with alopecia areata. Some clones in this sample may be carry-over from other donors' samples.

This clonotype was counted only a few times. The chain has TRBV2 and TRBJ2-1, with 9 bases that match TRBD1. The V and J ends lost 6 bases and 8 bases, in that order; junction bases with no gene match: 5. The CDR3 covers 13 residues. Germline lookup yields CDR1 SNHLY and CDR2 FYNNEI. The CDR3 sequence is CASSRDRDYEQFF. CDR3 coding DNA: TGTGCCAGCAGCCGGGACAGGGATTATGAGCAGTTCTTC. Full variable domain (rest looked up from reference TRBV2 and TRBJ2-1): EPEVTQTPSHQVTQMGQEVILRCVPISNHLYFYWYRQILGQKVEFLVSFYNNEISEKSEIFDDQFSVERPDGSNFTLKIRSTKLEDSAMYFCASSRDRDYEQFFGPGTRLTVL.

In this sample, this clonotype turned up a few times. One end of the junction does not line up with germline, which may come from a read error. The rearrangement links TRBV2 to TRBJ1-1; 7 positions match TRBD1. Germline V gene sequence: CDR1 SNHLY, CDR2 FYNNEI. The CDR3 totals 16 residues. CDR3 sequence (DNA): TGTGCCAGCAGGGGAAAAGGGGGCGCCTTGAACTCTGAAGCTTTCTTT. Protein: CASRGKGGALNSEAFF.

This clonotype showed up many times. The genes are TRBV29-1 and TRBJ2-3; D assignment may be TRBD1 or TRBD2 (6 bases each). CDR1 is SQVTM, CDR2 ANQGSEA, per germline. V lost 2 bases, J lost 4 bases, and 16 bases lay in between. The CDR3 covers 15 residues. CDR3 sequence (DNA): TGCAGCGTTGAAAACCCGGCAGGGGAGGCAGATACGCAGTATTTT. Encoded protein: CSVENPAGEADTQYF.

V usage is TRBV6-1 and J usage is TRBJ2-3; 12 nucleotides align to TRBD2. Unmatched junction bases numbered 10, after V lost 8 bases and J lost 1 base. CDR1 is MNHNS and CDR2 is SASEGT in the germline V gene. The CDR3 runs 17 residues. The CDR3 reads CASGTSGFGGGTDTQYF. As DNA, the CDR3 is TGTGCCAGCGGGACTAGCGGGTTTGGAGGTGGCACAGATACGCAGTATTTT.

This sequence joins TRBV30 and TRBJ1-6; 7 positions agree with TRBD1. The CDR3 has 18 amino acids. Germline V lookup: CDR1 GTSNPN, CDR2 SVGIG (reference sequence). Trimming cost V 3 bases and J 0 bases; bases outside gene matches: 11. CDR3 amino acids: CAWRMGQTMSSYNSPLHF. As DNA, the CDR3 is TGTGCCTGGAGGATGGGACAGACGATGAGCTCCTATAATTCACCCCTCCACTTT.

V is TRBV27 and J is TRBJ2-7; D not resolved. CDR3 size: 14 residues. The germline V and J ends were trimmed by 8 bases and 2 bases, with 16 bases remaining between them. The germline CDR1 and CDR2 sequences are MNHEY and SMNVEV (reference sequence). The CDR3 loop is CASGLREAPYEQYF. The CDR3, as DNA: TGTGCCAGCGGCCTGCGAGAAGCCCCCTACGAGCAGTACTTC.

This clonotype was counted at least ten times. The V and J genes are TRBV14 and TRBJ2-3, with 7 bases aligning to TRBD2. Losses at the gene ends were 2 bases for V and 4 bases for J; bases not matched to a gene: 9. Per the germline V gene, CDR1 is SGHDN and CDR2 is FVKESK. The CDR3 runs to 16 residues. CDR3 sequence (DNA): TGTGCCAGCAGCCAAATCGCGGGAGAAGGGGCAGATACGCAGTATTTT. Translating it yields CASSQIAGEGADTQYF.

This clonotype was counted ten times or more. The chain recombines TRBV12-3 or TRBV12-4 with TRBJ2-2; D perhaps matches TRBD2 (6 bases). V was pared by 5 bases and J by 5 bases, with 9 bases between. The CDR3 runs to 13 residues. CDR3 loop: CASSMTRTGELFF. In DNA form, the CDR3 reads TGTGCCAGCAGTATGACTAGAACCGGGGAGCTGTTTTTT.

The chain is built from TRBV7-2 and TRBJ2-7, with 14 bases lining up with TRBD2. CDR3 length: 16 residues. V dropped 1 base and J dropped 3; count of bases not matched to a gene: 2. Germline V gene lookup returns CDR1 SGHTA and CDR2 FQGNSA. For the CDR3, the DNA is TGTGCCAGCAGCTTAGGCGGGACTAGCGGGAGCTACGAGCAGTACTTC. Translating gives CASSLGGTSGSYEQYF. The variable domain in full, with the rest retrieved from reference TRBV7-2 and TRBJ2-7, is GAGVSQSPSNKVTEKGKDVELRCDPISGHTALYWYRQSLGQGLEFLIYFQGNSAPDKSGLPSDRFSAERTGGSVSTLTIQRTQQEDSAVYLCASSLGGTSGSYEQYFGPGTRLTVT.

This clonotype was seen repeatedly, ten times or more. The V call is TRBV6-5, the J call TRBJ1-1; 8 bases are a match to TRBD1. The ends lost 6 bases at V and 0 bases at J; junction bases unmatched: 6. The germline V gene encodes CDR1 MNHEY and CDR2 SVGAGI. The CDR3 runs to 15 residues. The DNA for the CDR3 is TGTGCCAGCAGACCCACAGGGGGAATGAACACTGAAGCTTTCTTT. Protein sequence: CASRPTGGMNTEAFF.

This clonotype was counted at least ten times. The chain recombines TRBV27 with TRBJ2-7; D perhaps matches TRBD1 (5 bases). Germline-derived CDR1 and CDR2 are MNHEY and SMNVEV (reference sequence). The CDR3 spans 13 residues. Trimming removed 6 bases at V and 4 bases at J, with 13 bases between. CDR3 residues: CASSLEQGYEQYF. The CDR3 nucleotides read TGTGCCAGCAGCCTTGAGCAGGGATACGAGCAGTACTTC.

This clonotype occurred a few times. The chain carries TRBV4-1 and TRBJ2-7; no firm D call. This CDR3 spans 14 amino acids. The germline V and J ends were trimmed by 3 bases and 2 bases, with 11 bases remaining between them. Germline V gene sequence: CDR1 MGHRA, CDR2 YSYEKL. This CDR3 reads CASSHDSPPYEQYF. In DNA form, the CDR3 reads TGCGCCAGCAGCCATGACTCGCCCCCCTACGAGCAGTACTTC.

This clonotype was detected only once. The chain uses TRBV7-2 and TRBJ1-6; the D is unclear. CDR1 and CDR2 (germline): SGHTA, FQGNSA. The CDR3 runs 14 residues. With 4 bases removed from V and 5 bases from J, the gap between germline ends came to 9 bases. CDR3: CASSSRQDNSPLHF. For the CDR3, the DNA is TGTGCCAGCAGCTCCCGGCAGGATAATTCACCCCTCCACTTT.

Here the CDR3 reads CSVERVGIGEQYF. The CDR3, as DNA: TGCAGCGTTGAAAGGGTAGGGATAGGCGAGCAGTACTTC. This sequence joins TRBV29-1 and TRBJ2-7; D not certain. Germline V gene data show CDR1 as SQVTM and CDR2 as ANQGSEA. This CDR3 is built from 13 residues. With 2 bases removed from V and 6 bases from J, the gap between germline ends came to 14 bases.

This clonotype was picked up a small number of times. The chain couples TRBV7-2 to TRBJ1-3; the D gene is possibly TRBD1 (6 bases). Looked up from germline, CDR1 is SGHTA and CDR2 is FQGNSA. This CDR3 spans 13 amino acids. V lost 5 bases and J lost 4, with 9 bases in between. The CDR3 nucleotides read TGTGCCAGCAGCAACAGGGAAGGAAACACCATATATTTT. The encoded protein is CASSNREGNTIYF.

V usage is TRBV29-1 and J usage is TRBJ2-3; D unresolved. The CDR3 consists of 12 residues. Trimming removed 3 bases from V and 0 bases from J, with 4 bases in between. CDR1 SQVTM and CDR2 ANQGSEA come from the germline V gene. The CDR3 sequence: CSVEASTDTQYF. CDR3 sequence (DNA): TGCAGCGTTGAGGCTAGCACAGATACGCAGTATTTT.

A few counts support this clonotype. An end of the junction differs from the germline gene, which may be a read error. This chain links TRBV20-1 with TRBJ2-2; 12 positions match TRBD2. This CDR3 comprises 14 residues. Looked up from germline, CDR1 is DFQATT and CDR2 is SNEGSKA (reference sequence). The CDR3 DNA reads TGCAGTGCTCGCAGACTAGCGGGAGCTGGGGAGCTGTCTTTT. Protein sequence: CSARRLAGAGELSF.